The clone carrying this TCR beta chain was seen more than once but under ten times. Its specificity is unknown. Trimming pared 0 bases from V and 9 bases from J, leaving 24 bases between. Looked up from germline, CDR1 is KGHSY and CDR2 is FQNENV. The CDR3 is 17 residues long. The data are from a study of T cells in Graves' hyperthyroidism and ophthalmopathy. Clinical Activity Scores of at least 3, NOSPECS grades of at least 4 and durations under 3 months characterized ophthalmopathy patients. Findings of the study overall: In the analysis, a 13 V-J model separated ophthalmopathy from stable hyperthyroidism.

There were TCR beta CDR3 regions amplified from RNA transcripts. First-round RT-PCR of the TCR CDR3 relied on the HTBI primer set. Via MiXCR, TCRdb re-called the multiplex PCR reads, giving one row per CDR3 protein. The sample holds hundreds of thousands of distinct CDR3 sequences; 15% to 20% are singletons and the top ten take around 50%. The chain combines TRBV16 with TRBJ2-7; D unclear. The sequence came from a man in his forties or fifties with Graves' ophthalmopathy. The specimen was blood. CDR3 coding DNA: TGTGCCAGCAGCCAATCTCCTAGGGTCTCGGACGCCCAAGGGCAGTACTTC. This sequence encodes CASSQSPRVSDAQGQYF.